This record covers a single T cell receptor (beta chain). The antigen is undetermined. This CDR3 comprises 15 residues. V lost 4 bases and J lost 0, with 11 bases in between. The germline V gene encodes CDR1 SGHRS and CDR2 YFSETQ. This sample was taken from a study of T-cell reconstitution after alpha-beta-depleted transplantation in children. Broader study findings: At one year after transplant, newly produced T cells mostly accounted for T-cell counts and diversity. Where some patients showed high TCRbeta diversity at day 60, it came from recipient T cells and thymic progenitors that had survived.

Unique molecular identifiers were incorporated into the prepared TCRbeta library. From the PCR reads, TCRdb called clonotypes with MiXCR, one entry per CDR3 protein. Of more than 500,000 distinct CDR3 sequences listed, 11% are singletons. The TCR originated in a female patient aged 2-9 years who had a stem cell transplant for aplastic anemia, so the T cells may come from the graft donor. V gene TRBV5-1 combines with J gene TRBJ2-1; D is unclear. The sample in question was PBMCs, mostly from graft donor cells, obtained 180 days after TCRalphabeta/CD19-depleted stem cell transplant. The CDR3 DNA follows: TGCGCCAGCAGCGGACGCGTCAGCTCCTACAATGAGCAGTTCTTC. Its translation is CASSGRVSSYNEQFF.